The clone carrying this T cell receptor beta chain came up many times. The antigen is undetermined. Germline V gene data show CDR1 as SGHAT and CDR2 as FQNNGV. The CDR3 runs to 15 residues. Trimming removed 5 bases from V and 4 bases from J, with 15 bases in between. Expressed TCRB transcripts were sequenced because the isolated RNA had all been reverse transcribed beforehand. Repertoires were generated with immunoSEQ multiplex PCR, while TCRdb's copy carries only in-frame clones and drops some. The sample yields about 320,000 clones, 12% to 15% seen once. The data were taken from a study of beta chain features in type 1 diabetes. General study results and limits: The study found that naive, central memory and Treg TCRB repertoires appeared more similar in patients than in healthy donors.

The source material was central memory CD4+ T cells from blood. The rearrangement uses TRBV11-2 and TRBJ1-3; D might be TRBD1 (5 bases). This receptor was obtained from a man aged 25 to 40 in good health. In nucleotides, the CDR3 is TGTGCCAGCAGCCTGACAGTAACCATCGGAAACACCATATATTTT. The encoded protein is CASSLTVTIGNTIYF.